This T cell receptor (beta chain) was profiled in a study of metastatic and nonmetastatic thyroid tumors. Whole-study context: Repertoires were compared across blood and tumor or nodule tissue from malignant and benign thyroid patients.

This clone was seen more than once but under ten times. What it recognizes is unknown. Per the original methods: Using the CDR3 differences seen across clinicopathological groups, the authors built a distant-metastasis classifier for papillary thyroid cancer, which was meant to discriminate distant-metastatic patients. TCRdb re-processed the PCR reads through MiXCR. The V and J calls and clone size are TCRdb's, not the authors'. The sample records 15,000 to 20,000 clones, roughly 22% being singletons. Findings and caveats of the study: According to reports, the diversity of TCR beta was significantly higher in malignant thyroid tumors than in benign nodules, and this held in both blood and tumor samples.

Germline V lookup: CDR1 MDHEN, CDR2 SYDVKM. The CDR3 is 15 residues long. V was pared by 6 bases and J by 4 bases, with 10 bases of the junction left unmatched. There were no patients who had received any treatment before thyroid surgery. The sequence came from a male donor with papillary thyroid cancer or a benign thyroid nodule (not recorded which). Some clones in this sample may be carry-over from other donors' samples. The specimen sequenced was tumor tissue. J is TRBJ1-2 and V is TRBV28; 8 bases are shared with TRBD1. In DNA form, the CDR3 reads TGTGCCAGCAGGCCGATCGACAGGGGTGGCTATGGCTACACCTTC. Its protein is CASRPIDRGGYGYTF.